The 19 T cell receptor beta chains below come from one sample, sequenced in a study of long-term antiretroviral therapy in people with HIV. Version v3.0 of the immunoSEQ assay was performed at survey level. TCRdb keeps only in-frame clones here, not all; method: immunoSEQ multiplex PCR. This sample carries roughly 40,000 clones, 75% to 90% of them seen once, and the ten largest clones take 4.5% to 7%. Source: unsorted PBMCs, taken 3.1 years after starting antiretroviral therapy. These TCRs come from a woman between 50 and 59 years old with HIV.

V usage is TRBV30 and J usage is TRBJ1-5; no clear D. Per the germline V gene, CDR1 is GTSNPN and CDR2 is SVGIG (reference sequence). The CDR3 has 14 amino acids. V was clipped by 0 bases and J by 4 bases, with 10 bases between them. CDR3: CAWSVRYSNQPQHF. DNA of the CDR3: TGTGCCTGGAGTGTAAGGTACAGTAATCAGCCCCAGCATTTT.

The chain has TRBV9 and TRBJ1-3; D gene uncertain. The germline V and J ends were trimmed by 0 bases and 3 bases, with 4 bases remaining between them. Germline V gene data show CDR1 as SGDLS and CDR2 as YYNGEE. The CDR3 runs 13 residues. The CDR3 DNA sequence: TGTGCCAGCAGCGTAGTAGATGGAAACACCATATATTTT. Its protein product is CASSVVDGNTIYF. The entire variable domain, with the rest obtained from reference TRBV9 and TRBJ1-3, is as follows: DSGVTQTPKHLITATGQRVTLRCSPRSGDLSVYWYQQSLDQGLQFLIQYYNGEERAKGNILERFSAQQFPDLHSELNLSSLELGDSALYFCASSVVDGNTIYFGEGSWLTVV.

The V and J genes are TRBV6-4 and TRBJ2-5; TRBD2 matches 11 bases. J was trimmed by 2 bases and V by 4 bases; bases with no gene match: 3. CDR1 and CDR2 from the germline V gene are MRHNA and SNTAGT. CDR3 length: 15 residues. For the CDR3, the DNA is TGTGCCAGCAGTGGGACTAGCGGGCCTCAAGAGACCCAGTACTTC. Translation gives CASSGTSGPQETQYF.

This clone appeared a single time. This chain joins TRBV7-3 and TRBJ2-2; perhaps TRBD2 as D (5 bases). CDR1 and CDR2 from the germline V gene are SGHTA and FQGTGA. Between the trimmed V and J ends, which lost 5 bases and 2 bases, there was a span of 9 bases. This CDR3 spans 14 amino acids. The chain's CDR3 is CASSRGRNTGELFF. The CDR3 region has the DNA TGTGCCAGCAGCAGAGGGCGTAACACCGGGGAGCTGTTTTTT.

V usage is TRBV4-2 and J usage is TRBJ2-3, with D perhaps TRBD1 (6 bases). The CDR3 is made up of 16 amino acids. Germline V lookup: CDR1 LGHNA, CDR2 YNFKEQ. V was trimmed by 4 bases and J by 5 bases, leaving 19 bases between them. CDR3 DNA: TGTGCCAGCAGCCCCCGAATAGGGGGTAGGGGAGATACGCAGTATTTT. Translating gives CASSPRIGGRGDTQYF.

The chain recombines TRBV27 with TRBJ1-3; D is perhaps TRBD1 (5 bases). With 2 bases removed from V and 1 base from J, the gap between germline ends came to 6 bases. The CDR3 consists of 14 residues. Germline CDR1 reads MNHEY; CDR2 reads SMNVEV (reference sequence). CDR3 nucleotides: TGTGCCAGCAGTTTAAGGGGTTCTGGAAACACCATATATTTT. Its protein is CASSLRGSGNTIYF.

Points on this clone: The junction departs from germline at one end; a sequencing error may be responsible. The chain recombines TRBV7-7 with TRBJ2-2; D perhaps matches TRBD2 (5 bases). The CDR3 sequence is 13 residues long. The V gene's germline CDR1 is SSHAT and CDR2 FNYEAQ (reference sequence). The CDR3 DNA reads as TGTGCTAGCAGCTTAGTAGCGTCCGGGGAGCTGTTTTTT. This codes for CASSLVASGELFF.

V gene TRBV5-1 combines with J gene TRBJ1-1; D perhaps matches TRBD1 (5 bases). From germline, CDR1 is SGHRS and CDR2 YFSETQ. V dropped 4 bases and J dropped 0 bases, with 19 bases sitting between them. CDR3 size: 17 residues. The CDR3 here is CASSGGRRGGMNTEAFF. CDR3 nucleotide sequence: TGCGCCAGCAGCGGGGGGAGACGGGGGGGAATGAACACTGAAGCTTTCTTT.

The chain employs TRBV7-2 and TRBJ1-1; D gene unclear. The CDR3 totals 14 residues. The V end was cut by 5 bases, the J end by 0 bases, with 10 bases between. CDR1 SGHTA and CDR2 FQGNSA come from the germline V gene. CDR3 residues: CASSPERLNTEAFF. CDR3 DNA: TGTGCCAGCAGCCCGGAGCGGTTGAACACTGAAGCTTTCTTT.

The chain has TRBV7-2 and TRBJ1-5; 11 bases are a match to TRBD1. CDR1 SGHTA and CDR2 FQGNSA come from the germline V gene. This CDR3 has 14 amino acids. The V and J ends lost 3 bases and 7 bases, in that order; junction bases with no gene match: 2. The CDR3: CASSLDRGHQPQHF. The DNA of the CDR3 is TGTGCCAGCAGCTTGGACAGGGGGCACCAGCCCCAGCATTTT.

The count of this clone is one. The chain recombines TRBV5-8 with TRBJ2-1; a possible D gene is TRBD1 (6 bases). The CDR3 consists of 14 residues. V was trimmed by 4 bases and J by 4 bases, leaving 12 bases between them. Per germline, CDR1 SGHTS and CDR2 YDEGEE. The DNA for the CDR3 is TGTGCCAGCAGCGAACTTACAGGGTACAATGAGCAGTTCTTC. Amino acids: CASSELTGYNEQFF.

The J gene is TRBJ2-3, the V gene TRBV7-2, with 9 bases aligning to TRBD2. The J segment lost 5 bases and the V segment lost 6 bases, leaving 15 bases of the junction unmatched. Germline V CDR1 and CDR2: SGHTA, FQGNSA. The CDR3 is made up of 17 amino acids. The chain's CDR3 is CASSPDSAGGRIDTQYF. CDR3 in DNA: TGTGCCAGCAGTCCCGACTCGGCGGGGGGGCGGATAGATACGCAGTATTTT.

This clone showed up just once. V and J are TRBV29-1 and TRBJ2-1, with 7 bases matching TRBD1. The CDR3 has 15 amino acids. Germline CDR1 and CDR2: SQVTM and ANQGSEA. V lost 3 bases to trimming and J lost 2 bases; unmatched junction nucleotides: 7. The CDR3 is CSVDFAQGAYNEQFF. CDR3 in DNA: TGCAGCGTTGATTTTGCCCAGGGGGCCTACAATGAGCAGTTCTTC.

The chain combines TRBV9 with TRBJ1-6; D unclear. The CDR3 is 14 amino acids. Looked up from germline, CDR1 is SGDLS and CDR2 is YYNGEE. The V end lost 0 bases, the J end lost 9 bases, and 10 bases lay between the germline ends. CDR3 DNA sequence: TGTGCCAGCAGCGTAGCTTCAAGAGGTTCACCCCTCCACTTT. This encodes CASSVASRGSPLHF.

This chain uses TRBV6-5 with TRBJ2-7; 7 nucleotides line up with TRBD1. The germline V gene has CDR1 MNHEY and CDR2 SVGAGI. This CDR3 comprises 15 residues. V dropped 0 bases and J dropped 2; count of bases not matched to a gene: 4. The CDR3 sequence is CASSYSDRGPYEQYF. CDR3 coding DNA: TGTGCCAGCAGTTACTCGGATAGGGGGCCCTACGAGCAGTACTTC.

This rearrangement joins TRBV29-1 to TRBJ2-5, with D uncertain. The germline V gene encodes CDR1 SQVTM and CDR2 ANQGSEA. The germline V and J ends were trimmed by 5 bases and 1 base, with 8 bases remaining between them. The CDR3 sequence is 12 residues long. This CDR3 is CSVLWSQETQYF. CDR3 DNA sequence: TGCAGCGTTCTTTGGAGCCAAGAGACCCAGTACTTC.

This clone has only one observation. The J gene is TRBJ1-5, the V gene TRBV10-3, with D unresolved. The CDR3 runs 13 residues. Trimming stripped 2 bases from V and 4 bases from J, with 6 bases between. CDR1 ENHRY and CDR2 SYGVKD come from the germline V gene. CDR3 loop: CAISENHNQPQHF. In DNA, the CDR3 is TGTGCCATCAGTGAGAACCATAATCAGCCCCAGCATTTT.

This rearrangement joins TRBV10-3 to TRBJ1-2; D not certain. Germline loops: CDR1 ENHRY, CDR2 SYGVKD. The CDR3 length is 13 residues. V lost 4 bases and J 0 bases, leaving 6 bases between the germline ends. The CDR3, as DNA: TGTGCCATCAGTGCAGCAGCTAACTATGGCTACACCTTC. Encoded protein: CAISAAANYGYTF.

This clone was observed a handful of times. The J gene is TRBJ1-3, the V gene TRBV5-4, with D perhaps TRBD1 (5 bases). This CDR3 contains 14 residues. The V gene's germline CDR1 is SGHNT and CDR2 YYREEE (reference sequence). V gave up 0 bases and J gave up 7 bases, with 11 bases separating them. The CDR3 bases are TGTGCCAGCAGCTTGGCGGGCAGGGTGAACACCATATATTTT. Residues: CASSLAGRVNTIYF.